The entry that follows covers one TCR beta chain sequence. V was clipped by 9 bases and J by 9 bases, with 21 bases between them. Germline V lookup: CDR1 LNHNV, CDR2 YYDKDF (reference sequence). The CDR3 runs 14 residues. This entry is derived from a study of blood T cell repertoires in COVID-19. About the research overall: Both acute and convalescent COVID-19 samples were obtained from the United States, Italy and Spain.

Profiling relied on immunoSEQ multiplex PCR, and the TCRdb table lists in-frame clones only, not all of them. The sample shows 210,000 or so clones, about nine tenths of them seen only once. What was sequenced was peripheral blood. V usage is TRBV15 and J usage is TRBJ1-5; D unclear. This TCR derives from a woman aged 40 to 50 with acute or convalescent COVID-19. The CDR3: CATNLMRSSGPQHF. The CDR3 DNA reads TGTGCCACGAACCTAATGAGGAGTAGTGGGCCCCAGCATTTT.